A single sample gave rise to the 16 T cell receptor beta chains below, sequenced in a study of blood T cells in healthy people across ages. Using a J-beta primer mix together with a sample-barcoded 5' primer, a second PCR was run for roughly 7 to 12 cycles. From the 5' RACE reads, TCRdb called clonotypes with MiXCR, one entry per CDR3 protein. The table shows approximately 810,000 distinct CDR3 sequences, with 25% to 30% occurring only once. The sample taken for sequencing was blood. The source is a woman older than 75 in good health.

In this sample, this clonotype turned up many times. The J gene is TRBJ1-6, the V gene TRBV12-3 or TRBV12-4, with D hard to call. Trimming took 5 bases from V and 8 from J, leaving 10 bases between them. CDR3 length: 13 amino acids. The CDR3 bases are TGTGCCAGCAGTCTGGGTTCGGATTCACCCCTCCACTTT. It specifies CASSLGSDSPLHF.

Ten or more counts support this clonotype. The rearrangement joins TRBV5-1 to TRBJ1-2, with D possibly matching TRBD1 (5 bases). This CDR3 has 14 amino acids. Germline V lookup: CDR1 SGHRS, CDR2 YFSETQ. The germline V and J ends were trimmed by 3 bases and 2 bases, with 11 bases remaining between them. DNA for the CDR3: TGCGCCAGCAGCTGGCCCGGGGGGAACTATGGCTACACCTTC. This sequence encodes CASSWPGGNYGYTF.

This chain connects TRBV27 to TRBJ2-1; 10 nucleotides line up with TRBD2. The CDR3 loop spans 17 amino acids. Germline loops: CDR1 MNHEY, CDR2 SMNVEV (reference sequence). The V and J ends lost 5 bases and 4 bases, in that order; junction bases with no gene match: 11. The chain's CDR3 is CASSPTPLAGLYNEQFF. The CDR3 DNA is TGTGCCAGCAGTCCTACCCCACTAGCGGGGCTTTACAATGAGCAGTTCTTC.

The sample holds many counts of this clonotype. The chain joins TRBV7-2 to TRBJ2-5; the D gene is possibly TRBD2 (6 bases). Germline loops: CDR1 SGHTA, CDR2 FQGNSA. This CDR3 is 14 amino acids long. Trimming cost V 6 bases and J 2 bases, with 13 bases left between them. In DNA form, the CDR3 reads TGTGCCAGCAGTAAGGCCGGGAGACAAGAGACCCAGTACTTC. As protein: CASSKAGRQETQYF.

This clonotype was seen at least ten times. This chain links TRBV6-2 or TRBV6-3 with TRBJ2-1, with D hard to call. Germline assignment: CDR1 MNHEY and CDR2 SVGEGT. Deletions cut 5 bases from V and 7 bases from J, with 18 bases between. This CDR3 contains 15 residues. The CDR3 nucleotides read TGTGCCAGCAGTATAATGGACGCTCCTGGGAATGAGCAGTTCTTC. This encodes CASSIMDAPGNEQFF.

About this clonotype: A much larger clone sits a single nucleotide away, making a read error possible. The chain combines TRBV7-9 with TRBJ2-1, with 10 bases aligning to TRBD1. Germline V gene sequence: CDR1 SEHNR, CDR2 FQNEAQ (reference sequence). Unmatched junction bases numbered 10, after V lost 1 base and J lost 13 bases. This CDR3 spans 15 amino acids. Here the CDR3 DNA reads TGTGCCAGCAGCTTAGTATCCGGGACAGGGGAGACCCAGTTCTTC. Protein product: CASSLVSGTGETQFF.

V and J are TRBV14 and TRBJ2-2, with 10 bases that match TRBD2. With V trimmed by 8 bases and J by 5 bases, 8 bases remained unmatched. This CDR3 contains 15 residues. Germline values: CDR1 SGHDN, CDR2 FVKESK. The CDR3 DNA sequence: TGTGCCAGCCCTGGGACTAGCGAATGTACCGGGGAGCTGTTTTTT. This sequence encodes CASPGTSECTGELFF. Filled out from reference TRBV14 and TRBJ2-2, the complete variable domain reads EAGVTQFPSHSVIEKGQTVTLRCDPISGHDNLYWYRRVMGKEIKFLLHFVKESKQDESGMPNNRFLAERTGGTYSTLKVQPAELEDSGVYFCASPGTSECTGELFFGEGSRLTVL.

The chain is built from TRBV20-1 and TRBJ2-3; D gene uncertain. This CDR3 spans 15 amino acids. In germline, CDR1 is DFQATT, CDR2 SNEGSKA (reference sequence). Trimming took 3 bases from V and 4 from J, leaving 17 bases between them. The CDR3 DNA reads as TGCAGTGCTAGGGTAGGAGTAGAGAGGTCAGATACGCAGTATTTT. It specifies CSARVGVERSDTQYF.

This clonotype was seen ten or more times. The V gene is TRBV20-1, the J gene TRBJ1-6, with 8 nucleotides matching TRBD1. Losses at the gene ends were 6 bases for V and 11 bases for J; bases not matched to a gene: 9. CDR1 and CDR2 (germline): DFQATT, SNEGSKA (reference sequence). The CDR3 is made up of 13 amino acids. CDR3 protein: CSATQGAQAPLHF. CDR3 in DNA: TGCAGTGCGACTCAGGGGGCGCAGGCACCCCTCCACTTT.

This clonotype was detected ten times or more. A single base separates this from a much larger clone, so it may be a read error. The chain is built from TRBV12-3 or TRBV12-4 and TRBJ2-3, with 7 positions matching TRBD2. CDR3 size: 15 residues. In nucleotides, the CDR3 is TGTGCCAGCAGTTTAGCGGGGGGGAGCACAGATGCGCAGTATTTT. Protein: CASSLAGGSTDAQYF.

Comments on this clonotype: This may arise from a read error, as a much more abundant clone is one base away. This chain joins TRBV7-2 and TRBJ1-5; D possibly corresponds to TRBD1 (5 bases). CDR1 is SGHTA, CDR2 FQGNSA, per germline. The CDR3 is 16 amino acids. CDR3 amino acids: CAGSKSGSPSNQPQHF. The CDR3 DNA follows: TGTGCCGGCAGCAAATCAGGGTCCCCTAGCAATCAGCCCCAGCATTTT.

This clonotype was counted ten times or more. One base away lies a much larger clone, so this may be a sequencing read error. J is TRBJ2-7 and V is TRBV3-1; no definite D call. The CDR3 has 15 amino acids. V was shortened by 1 base and J by 7 bases, with 17 bases between the two germline ends. The V gene's germline CDR1 is LGHDT and CDR2 YNNKEL (reference sequence). The CDR3 nucleotides are TGTGCCAGCAGCCAAGTAACGGGTACCTACAATGAGCAGTACTTC. This sequence encodes CASSQVTGTYNEQYF.

This clonotype was detected ten times or more. This chain links TRBV9 with TRBJ2-3; possible D gene TRBD2, 5 bases. The V end lost 3 bases, the J end lost 6 bases, and 14 bases lay between the germline ends. Germline V lookup: CDR1 SGDLS, CDR2 YYNGEE. This CDR3 contains 14 residues. The CDR3 protein is CASSGLLVADTQYF. CDR3 DNA: TGTGCCAGCAGCGGCTTACTAGTCGCGGATACGCAGTATTTT.

The chain recombines TRBV9 with TRBJ2-7, with 9 bases lining up with TRBD2. J gave up 5 bases and V 4 bases, and 16 bases lay outside the gene matches. This CDR3 has 17 residues. CDR1 is SGDLS, CDR2 YYNGEE, per germline. The CDR3 sequence: CASSRGIGGGAGDEQYF. In DNA form, the CDR3 reads TGTGCCAGCAGCCGCGGAATTGGCGGGGGGGCGGGTGACGAGCAGTACTTC.

This clonotype has a count of ten or more. This rearrangement joins TRBV20-1 to TRBJ1-2; D might be TRBD1 (6 bases). Trimming stripped 3 bases from V and 5 bases from J, with 16 bases between. Germline V gene sequence: CDR1 DFQATT, CDR2 SNEGSKA (reference sequence). The CDR3 is 14 residues long. The CDR3 DNA reads as TGCAGTGCTAGCACGCAGGGGAACCTTTATGGCTACACCTTC. This gives the protein CSASTQGNLYGYTF.

There are a few counts of this clonotype. One junction end disagrees with the germline gene, perhaps due to a read error. This chain joins TRBV4-2 and TRBJ2-3, with a possible D match to TRBD1 (5 bases). Per germline, CDR1 LGHNA and CDR2 YNFKEQ. CDR3 length: 16 amino acids. The CDR3 region has the DNA TGTGCCAGCAGCCAAGATACAGATAGGGGCACAGATACGCGGTATTTT. Its translation is CASSQDTDRGTDTRYF.